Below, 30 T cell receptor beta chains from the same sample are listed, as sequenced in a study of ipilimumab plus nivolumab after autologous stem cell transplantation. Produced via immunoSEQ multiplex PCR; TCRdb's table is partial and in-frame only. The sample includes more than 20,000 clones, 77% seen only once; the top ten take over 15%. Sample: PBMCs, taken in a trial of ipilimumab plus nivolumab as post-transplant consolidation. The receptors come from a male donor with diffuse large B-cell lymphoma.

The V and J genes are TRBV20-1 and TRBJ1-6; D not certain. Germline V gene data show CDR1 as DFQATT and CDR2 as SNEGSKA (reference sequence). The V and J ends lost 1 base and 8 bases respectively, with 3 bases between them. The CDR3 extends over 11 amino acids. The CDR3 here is CSARGDSPLHF. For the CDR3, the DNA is TGCAGTGCTAGAGGGGATTCACCCCTCCACTTT.

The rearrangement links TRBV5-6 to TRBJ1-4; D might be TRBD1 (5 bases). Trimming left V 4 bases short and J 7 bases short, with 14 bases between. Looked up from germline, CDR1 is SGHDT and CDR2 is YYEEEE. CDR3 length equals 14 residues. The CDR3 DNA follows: TGTGCCAGCAGCCCCCCGGGGGTTCGTGAAAAACTGTTTTTT. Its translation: CASSPPGVREKLFF.

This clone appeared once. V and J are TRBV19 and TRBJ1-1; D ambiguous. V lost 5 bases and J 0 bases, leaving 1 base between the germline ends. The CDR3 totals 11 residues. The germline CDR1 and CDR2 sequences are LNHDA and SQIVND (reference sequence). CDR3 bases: TGTGCCAGTAGTGTGAACACTGAAGCTTTCTTT. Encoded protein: CASSVNTEAFF.

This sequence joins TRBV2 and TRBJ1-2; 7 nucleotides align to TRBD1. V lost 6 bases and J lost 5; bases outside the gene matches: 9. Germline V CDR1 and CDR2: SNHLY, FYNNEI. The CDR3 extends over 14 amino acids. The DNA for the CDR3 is TGTGCCAGCAGATCGACGGGACAGATGTATGGCTACACCTTC. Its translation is CASRSTGQMYGYTF.

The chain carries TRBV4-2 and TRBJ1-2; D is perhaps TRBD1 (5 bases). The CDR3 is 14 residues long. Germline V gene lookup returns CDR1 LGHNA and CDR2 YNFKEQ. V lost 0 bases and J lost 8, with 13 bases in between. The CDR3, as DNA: TGTGCCAGCAGCCAAGATGAAACAGGAGGAGGCTACACCTTC. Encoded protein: CASSQDETGGGYTF.

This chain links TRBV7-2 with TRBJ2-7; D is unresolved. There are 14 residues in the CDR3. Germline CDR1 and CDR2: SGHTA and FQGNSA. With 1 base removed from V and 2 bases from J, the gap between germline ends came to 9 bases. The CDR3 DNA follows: TGTGCCAGCAGCTTAGTGGGCAAAACCTACGAGCAGTACTTC. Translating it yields CASSLVGKTYEQYF.

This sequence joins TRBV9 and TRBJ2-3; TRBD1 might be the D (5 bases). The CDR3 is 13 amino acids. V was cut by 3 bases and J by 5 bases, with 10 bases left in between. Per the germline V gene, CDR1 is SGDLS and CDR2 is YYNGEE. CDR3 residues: CASSAFRVDTQYF. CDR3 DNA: TGTGCCAGCAGCGCATTCAGGGTAGATACGCAGTATTTT.

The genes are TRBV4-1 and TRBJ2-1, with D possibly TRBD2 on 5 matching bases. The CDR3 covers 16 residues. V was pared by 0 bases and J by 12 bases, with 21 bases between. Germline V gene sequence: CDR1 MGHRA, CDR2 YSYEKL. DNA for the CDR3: TGCGCCAGCAGCCAAGACCCGGGATCATGGGTTATAGGGCAGTTCTTC. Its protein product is CASSQDPGSWVIGQFF.

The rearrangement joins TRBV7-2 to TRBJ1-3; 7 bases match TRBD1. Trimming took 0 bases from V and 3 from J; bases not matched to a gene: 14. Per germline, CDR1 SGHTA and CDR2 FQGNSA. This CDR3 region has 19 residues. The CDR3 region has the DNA TGTGCCAGCAGCTTAGCTCCATGGGTAGGGGGCCGTTTTGGAAACACCATATATTTT. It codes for CASSLAPWVGGRFGNTIYF.

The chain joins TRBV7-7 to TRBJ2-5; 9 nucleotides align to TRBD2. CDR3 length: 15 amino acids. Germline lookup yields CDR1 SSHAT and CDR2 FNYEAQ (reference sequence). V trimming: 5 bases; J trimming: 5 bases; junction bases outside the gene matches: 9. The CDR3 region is CASSPSGGPSETQYF. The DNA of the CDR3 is TGTGCCAGCAGCCCAAGCGGGGGGCCTTCTGAGACCCAGTACTTC.

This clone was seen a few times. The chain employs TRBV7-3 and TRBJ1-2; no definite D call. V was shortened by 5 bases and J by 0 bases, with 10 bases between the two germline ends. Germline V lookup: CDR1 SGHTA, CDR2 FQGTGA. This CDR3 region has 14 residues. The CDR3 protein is CASSPDRANYGYTF. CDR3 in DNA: TGTGCCAGCAGCCCGGACCGAGCTAACTATGGCTACACCTTC.

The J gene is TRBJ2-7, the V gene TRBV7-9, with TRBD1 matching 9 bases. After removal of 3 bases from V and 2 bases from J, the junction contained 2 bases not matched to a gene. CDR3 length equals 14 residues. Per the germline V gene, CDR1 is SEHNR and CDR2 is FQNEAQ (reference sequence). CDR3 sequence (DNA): TGTGCCAGCAGCTTTGGACAGGGGACCTACGAGCAGTACTTC. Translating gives CASSFGQGTYEQYF.

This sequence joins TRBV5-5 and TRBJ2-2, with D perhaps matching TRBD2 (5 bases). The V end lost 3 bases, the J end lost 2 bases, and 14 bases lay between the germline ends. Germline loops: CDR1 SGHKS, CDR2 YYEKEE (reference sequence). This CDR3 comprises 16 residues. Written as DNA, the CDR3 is TGTGCCAGCAGCTCCAAACCGGGATCTAACACCGGGGAGCTGTTTTTT. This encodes CASSSKPGSNTGELFF.

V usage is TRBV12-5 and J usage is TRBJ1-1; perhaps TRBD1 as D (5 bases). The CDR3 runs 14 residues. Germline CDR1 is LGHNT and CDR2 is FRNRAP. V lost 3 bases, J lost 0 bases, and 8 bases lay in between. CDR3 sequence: CASGFRGMNTEAFF. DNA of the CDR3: TGTGCTAGTGGTTTTAGGGGAATGAACACTGAAGCTTTCTTT.

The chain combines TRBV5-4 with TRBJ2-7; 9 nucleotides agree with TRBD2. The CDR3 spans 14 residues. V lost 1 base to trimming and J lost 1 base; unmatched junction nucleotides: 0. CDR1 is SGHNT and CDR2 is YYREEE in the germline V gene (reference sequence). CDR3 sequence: CASSLTSGSYEQYF. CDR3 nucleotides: TGTGCCAGCAGCTTGACTAGCGGGTCCTACGAGCAGTACTTC.

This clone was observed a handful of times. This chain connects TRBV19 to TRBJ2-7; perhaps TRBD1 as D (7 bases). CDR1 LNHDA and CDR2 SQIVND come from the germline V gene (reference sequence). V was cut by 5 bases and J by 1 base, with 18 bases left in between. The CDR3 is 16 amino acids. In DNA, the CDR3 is TGTGCCAGTAGTGCCGCGGGACAGCTAAATTCCTACGAGCAGTACTTC. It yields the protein CASSAAGQLNSYEQYF.

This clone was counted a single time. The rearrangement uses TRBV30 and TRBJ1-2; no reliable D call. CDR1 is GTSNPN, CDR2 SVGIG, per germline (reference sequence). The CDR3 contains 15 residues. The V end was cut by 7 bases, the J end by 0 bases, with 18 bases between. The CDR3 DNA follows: TGTGCCTCTCGGCCGGCACCTACCCCTAACTATGGCTACACCTTC. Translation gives CASRPAPTPNYGYTF.

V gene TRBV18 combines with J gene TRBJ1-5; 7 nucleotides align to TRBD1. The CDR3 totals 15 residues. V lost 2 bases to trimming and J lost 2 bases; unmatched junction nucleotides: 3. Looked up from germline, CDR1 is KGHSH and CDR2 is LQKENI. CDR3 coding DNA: TGTGCCAGCTCACCAGAGGGGGCGGGCAATCAGCCCCAGCATTTT. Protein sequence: CASSPEGAGNQPQHF.

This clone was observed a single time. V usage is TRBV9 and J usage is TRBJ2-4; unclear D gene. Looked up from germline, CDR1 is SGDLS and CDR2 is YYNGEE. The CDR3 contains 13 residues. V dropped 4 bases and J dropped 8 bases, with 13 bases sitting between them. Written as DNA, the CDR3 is TGTGCCAGCAGCTTCATCCCAAGGGACATTCAGTACTTC. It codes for CASSFIPRDIQYF.

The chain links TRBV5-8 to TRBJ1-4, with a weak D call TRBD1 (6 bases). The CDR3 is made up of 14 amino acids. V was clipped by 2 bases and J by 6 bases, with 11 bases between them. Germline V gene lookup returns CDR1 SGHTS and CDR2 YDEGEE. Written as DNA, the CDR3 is TGTGCCAGCAGCTTTTCGGGGGGCCATGAAAAACTGTTTTTT. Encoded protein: CASSFSGGHEKLFF. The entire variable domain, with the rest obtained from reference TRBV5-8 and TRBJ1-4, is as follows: EAGVTQSPTHLIKTRGQQATLRCSPISGHTSVYWYQQALGLGLQFLLWYDEGEERNRGNFPPRFSGRQFPNYSSELNVNALELEDSALYLCASSFSGGHEKLFFGSGTQLSVL.

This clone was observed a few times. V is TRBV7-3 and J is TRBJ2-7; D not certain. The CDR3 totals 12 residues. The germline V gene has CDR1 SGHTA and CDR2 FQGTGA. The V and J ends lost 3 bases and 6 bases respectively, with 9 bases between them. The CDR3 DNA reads TGTGCCAGCAGCTTGGTCCGAGGCGAGCAGTACTTC. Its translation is CASSLVRGEQYF.

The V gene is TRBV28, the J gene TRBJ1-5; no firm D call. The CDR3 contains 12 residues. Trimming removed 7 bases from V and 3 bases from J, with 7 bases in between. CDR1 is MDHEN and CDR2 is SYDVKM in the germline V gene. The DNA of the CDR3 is TGTGCCAGCACTGCTTTCAATCAGCCCCAGCATTTT. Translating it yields CASTAFNQPQHF.

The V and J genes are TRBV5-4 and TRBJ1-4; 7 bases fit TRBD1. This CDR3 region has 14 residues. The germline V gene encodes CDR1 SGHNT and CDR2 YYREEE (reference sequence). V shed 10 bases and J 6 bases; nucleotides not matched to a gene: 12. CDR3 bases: TGTGCCGTCAGTCCACAGGGGCGGGATGAAAAACTGTTTTTT. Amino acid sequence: CAVSPQGRDEKLFF.

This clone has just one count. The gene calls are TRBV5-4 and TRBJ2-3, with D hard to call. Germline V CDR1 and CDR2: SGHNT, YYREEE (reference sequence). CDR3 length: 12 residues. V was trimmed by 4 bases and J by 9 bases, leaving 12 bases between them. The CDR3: CASSAVQETQYF. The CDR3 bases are TGTGCCAGCAGCGCGGTCCAGGAGACGCAGTATTTT.

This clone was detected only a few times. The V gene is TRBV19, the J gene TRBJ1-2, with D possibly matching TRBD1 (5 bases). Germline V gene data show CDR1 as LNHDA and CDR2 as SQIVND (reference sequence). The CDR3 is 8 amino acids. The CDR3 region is CGGYGYTF. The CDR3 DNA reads TGTGGGGGGTATGGCTACACCTTC.

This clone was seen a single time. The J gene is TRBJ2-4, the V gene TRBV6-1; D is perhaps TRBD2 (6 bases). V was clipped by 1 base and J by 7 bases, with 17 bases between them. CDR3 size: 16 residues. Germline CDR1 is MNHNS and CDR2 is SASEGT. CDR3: CASSEVGGGVRNIQYF. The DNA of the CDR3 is TGTGCCAGCAGTGAAGTAGGAGGAGGGGTTAGGAACATTCAGTACTTC.

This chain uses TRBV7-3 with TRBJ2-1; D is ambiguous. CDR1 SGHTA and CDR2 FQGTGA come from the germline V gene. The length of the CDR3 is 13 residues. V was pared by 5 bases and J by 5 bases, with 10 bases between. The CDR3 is CASSPHGDNEQFF. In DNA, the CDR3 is TGTGCCAGCAGCCCCCACGGTGACAATGAGCAGTTCTTC.

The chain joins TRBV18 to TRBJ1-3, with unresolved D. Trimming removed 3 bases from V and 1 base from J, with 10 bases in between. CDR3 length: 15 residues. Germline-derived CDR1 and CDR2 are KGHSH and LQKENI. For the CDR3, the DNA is TGTGCCAGCTCACCGAGCACGGATTCTGGAAACACCATATATTTT. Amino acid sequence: CASSPSTDSGNTIYF.

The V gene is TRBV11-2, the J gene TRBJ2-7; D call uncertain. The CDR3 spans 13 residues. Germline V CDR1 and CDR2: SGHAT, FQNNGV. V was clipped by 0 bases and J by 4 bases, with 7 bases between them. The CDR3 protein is CASSLDQQYEQYF. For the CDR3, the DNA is TGTGCCAGCAGCTTAGATCAACAGTACGAGCAGTACTTC.

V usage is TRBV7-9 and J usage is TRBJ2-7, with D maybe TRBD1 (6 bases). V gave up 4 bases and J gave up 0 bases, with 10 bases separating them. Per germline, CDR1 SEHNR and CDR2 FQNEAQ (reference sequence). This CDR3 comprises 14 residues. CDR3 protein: CASSYRTASYEQYF. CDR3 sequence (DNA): TGTGCCAGCAGCTACCGGACAGCCTCCTACGAGCAGTACTTC.